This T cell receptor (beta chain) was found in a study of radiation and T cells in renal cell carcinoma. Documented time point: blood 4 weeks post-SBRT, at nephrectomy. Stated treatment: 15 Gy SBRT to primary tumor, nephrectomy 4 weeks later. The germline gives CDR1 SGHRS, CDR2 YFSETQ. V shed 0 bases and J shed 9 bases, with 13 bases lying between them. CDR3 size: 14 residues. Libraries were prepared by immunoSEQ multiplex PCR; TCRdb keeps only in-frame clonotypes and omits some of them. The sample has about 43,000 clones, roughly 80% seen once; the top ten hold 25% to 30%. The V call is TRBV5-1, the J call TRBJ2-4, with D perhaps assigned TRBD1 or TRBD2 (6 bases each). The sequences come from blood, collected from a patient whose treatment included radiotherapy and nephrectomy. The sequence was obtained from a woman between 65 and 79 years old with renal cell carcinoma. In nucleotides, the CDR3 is TGCGCCAGCAGCTTGGACAGGGACGGGGGCATTCAGTACTTC. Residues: CASSLDRDGGIQYF.